The entry that follows covers one TCR beta chain sequence. Its target antigen remains unknown. No quality values exist for individual bases; no much larger clone is one base distant. Participants in the prospective study were enrolled through a virtual design, were aged roughly 18 to 90 years, and lived in 24 United States geographic areas. To assign participants to cohorts, the prospective study relied on clinical history that participants themselves reported in a screening survey and a study questionnaire. Recovered participants in ImmuneRACE Cohort 3 were defined as having two consecutive negative NP/OP PCR tests, clearance from a healthcare professional, or resolution of symptoms. In the prospective study, mobile phlebotomists collected whole blood, serum and a nasopharyngeal or oropharyngeal swab from each participant. Additional blood draws and questionnaires over a roughly two-month period could optionally be provided by prospective study participants. Before DNA extraction, prospective study blood samples were shipped either frozen or at room temperature.

The CDR3 has 14 amino acids, counting the end cysteine and phenylalanine. Only the CDR3 DNA stays, 42 bases, in frame from base 1. Germline trimming amounts to 4 bases on V and 7 bases on J, with 7 as the count of junction bases outside the gene matches. Via the germline V gene, CDR1 is SGHRS and CDR2 YFSETQ. The data were taken from a study of blood T cell repertoires in COVID-19 (dated by TCRdb to 2020 to 2021). For the study in its entirety: Samples from collaborators originated in the United States, Italy and Spain and spanned both the acute and convalescent phases of COVID-19. The prospective study material was composed of cDNA or gDNA derived from T cells, B-cell-depleted T cells, or PBMCs. Subjects who had been exposed to COVID-19, were actively infected with it, or had recovered from it provided the deeply sampled blood TCRbeta repertoires that made up the dataset. A freely available public database, intended as a resource for researchers studying the immune response to SARS-CoV-2, is where the repertoires were released. Samples were obtained from the ongoing ImmuneRACE study (first 160 participants) and from some 1,300 subjects provided by 6 global collaborators. Sample metadata almost always included a de-identified subject ID, COVID-19 status, age in years and sex. Where HLA class I and class II types were available, the types were taken from metadata supplied by the sample provider, not from assay-based typing.

TCRbeta CDR3 regions were amplified from genomic DNA using the immunoSEQ Assay, a bias-controlled multiplex PCR. Turning to the authors' computational methods: Nucleated cell counts per sample were estimated from amplification of reference gene primers within the assay. To quantify the absolute abundance of each unique TCRbeta CDR3 rearrangement, sequence reads were collapsed and filtered. Productive Simpson clonality was computed per sample as the square root of Simpson's diversity index over productive rearrangements. TCRdb took this table from immuneACCESS and kept in-frame rearrangements with V and J called. Such tables lack part of the clones; where checked against another copy, unresolved V genes explain under half of the gap, and the rest is unexplained. Clonal size and the V and J genes are those of that table, whereas D and trimming came from the DNA. Here the sample has 250,000 to 400,000 clones; more than 70% occur a single time. The ten largest clones take up approximately 5.3% of the sample.

Findings and caveats that apply to the study as a whole: How much clinical and demographic metadata was included differed by source and by participant, and the metadata was provided uncurated.

This clonotype was obtained from a woman in her 30s who had recovered from COVID-19. The sequence is built from TRBV5-1 and TRBJ2-1, with TRBD2 identical over 8 junction bases. Source material: PBMCs or T cells enriched from blood (not recorded which). CDR3 region: CASSPQQRGNEQFF. DNA sequence: TGCGCCAGCAGCCCCCAGCAGCGGGGGAATGAGCAGTTCTTC. The variable domain in full, with residues beyond the CDR3 obtained from the reference TRBV5-1 and TRBJ2-1 genes, is KAGVTQTPRYLIKTRGQQVTLSCSPISGHRSVSWYQQTPGQGLQFLFEYFSETQRNKGNFPGRFSGRQFSNSRSEMNVSTLELGDSALYLCASSPQQRGNEQFFGPGTRLTVL.